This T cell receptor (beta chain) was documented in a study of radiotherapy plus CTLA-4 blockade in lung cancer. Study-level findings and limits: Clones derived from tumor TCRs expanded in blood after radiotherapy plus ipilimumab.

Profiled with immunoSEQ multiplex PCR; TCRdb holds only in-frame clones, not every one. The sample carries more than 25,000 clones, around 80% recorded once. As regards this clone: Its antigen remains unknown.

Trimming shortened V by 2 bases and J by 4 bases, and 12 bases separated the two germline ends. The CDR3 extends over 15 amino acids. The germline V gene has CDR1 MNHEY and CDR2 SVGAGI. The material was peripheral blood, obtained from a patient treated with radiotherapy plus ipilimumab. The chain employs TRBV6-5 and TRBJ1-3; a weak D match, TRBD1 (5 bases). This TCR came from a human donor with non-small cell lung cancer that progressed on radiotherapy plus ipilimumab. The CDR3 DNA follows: TGTGCCAGCAGTTACGGGGGGTTCGCCGGAAACACCATATATTTT. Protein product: CASSYGGFAGNTIYF.